This T cell receptor (beta chain) was sequenced during a study of T cells in Graves' hyperthyroidism and ophthalmopathy. It was considered stable Graves' hyperthyroidism when ophthalmopathy did not progress within 18 months. Among the patients, aged 18 to 65, hyperthyroidism was newly diagnosed and had lasted under 2 months. The PBMCs studied were ones that came from 10 ml fresh peripheral blood. This clonotype was counted many times. Amplification yielded TCR beta CDR3 regions, with RNA transcripts as the source. RT-PCR in the first round (using the HTBI primer set) targeted the TCR CDR3. One entry per CDR3 protein, called by TCRdb with MiXCR from the multiplex PCR reads. Altogether 600,000 to 900,000 distinct CDR3 sequences are present, 16% being singletons, with the ten largest covering under 10%. The V gene's germline CDR1 is KGHSH and CDR2 LQKENI. V was clipped by 2 bases and J by 7 bases; unmatched bases: 11. CDR3 length: 16 amino acids.

The sequenced sample was blood. The genes are TRBV18 and TRBJ1-3; 7 positions agree with TRBD1. This clonotype was sampled from a man younger than 35 with Graves' hyperthyroidism. CDR3 loop: CASSPSGQMLGNTIYF. CDR3 DNA: TGTGCCAGCTCACCATCGGGACAGATGTTGGGGAACACCATATATTTT.